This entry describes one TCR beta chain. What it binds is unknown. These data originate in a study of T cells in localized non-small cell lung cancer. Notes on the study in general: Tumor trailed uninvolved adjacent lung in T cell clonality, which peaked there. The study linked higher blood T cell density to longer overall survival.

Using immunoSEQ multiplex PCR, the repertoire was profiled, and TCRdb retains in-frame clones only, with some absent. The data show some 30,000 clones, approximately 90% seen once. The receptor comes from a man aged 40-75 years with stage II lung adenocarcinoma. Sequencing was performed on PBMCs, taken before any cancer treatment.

The DNA for the CDR3 is TGTGCCAGCAGCGTAAGCGACCACACTGAAGCTTTCTTT. Translated, it gives CASSVSDHTEAFF. This rearrangement joins TRBV9 to TRBJ1-1; unclear D gene. Germline CDR1 reads SGDLS; CDR2 reads YYNGEE. The CDR3 has 13 residues. V was shortened by 1 base and J by 3 bases, with 7 bases between the two germline ends.